What follows describes a single T cell receptor (beta chain). In the authors' workflow: Amplification of reference gene primers was used by the study to estimate nucleated cell counts. Clones were sequenced by immunoSEQ multiplex PCR, and TCRdb holds only the in-frame ones, with some missing. D and trimming were read from the DNA, whereas the V and J calls and clone size are those reported in that table. The sample carries about 240,000 clones, approximately 90% recorded once. The CDR3 totals 13 residues. The V segment lost 8 bases and the J segment 3 bases; nucleotides outside the gene matches: 4. These data originate in a study of blood T cell repertoires in COVID-19. In the study overall: Sites in the United States, Italy and Spain provided acute and convalescent COVID-19 samples. PBMCs, B-cell-depleted T cells, or T cells were the source of the cDNA or gDNA that made up the material.

The chain is built from TRBV12-3 or TRBV12-4 and TRBJ1-2; 9 nucleotides agree with TRBD1. The specimen sequenced was peripheral blood. The clonotype comes from a man in his sixties who had recovered from COVID-19. The chain's CDR3 is CASRRDRDYGYTF. Here the CDR3 DNA reads TGTGCCAGCCGCCGGGACAGGGACTATGGCTACACCTTC.